These 12 T cell receptor beta chains were all obtained from the same sample, sequenced in a study of chemoradiotherapy in HPV16-positive cancers. This table comes from immunoSEQ multiplex PCR, and its TCRdb copy is limited to in-frame clones, with some not included. This table holds under 20,000 clones, approximately 80% found once. The starting material was blood, obtained from a patient who underwent chemoradiotherapy. The source is a human donor with HPV-associated anogenital cancer.

This chain joins TRBV19 and TRBJ1-2, with D perhaps TRBD1 (5 bases). The CDR3 is made up of 14 amino acids. V lost 7 bases and J lost 5, with 17 bases in between. CDR1 LNHDA and CDR2 SQIVND come from the germline V gene (reference sequence). The CDR3 reads CASNRPGRIYGYTF. The CDR3, as DNA: TGTGCCAGTAACCGGCCAGGGAGGATATATGGCTACACCTTC.

This chain connects TRBV19 to TRBJ1-1; possibly TRBD1 for D (6 bases). Trimming pared 0 bases from V and 1 base from J, leaving 15 bases between. The CDR3 is made up of 17 amino acids. Germline V gene lookup returns CDR1 LNHDA and CDR2 SQIVND (reference sequence). For the CDR3, the DNA is TGTGCCAGTAGTATAGAGGGGGCCCTAACGGGGAACACTGAAGCTTTCTTT. This codes for CASSIEGALTGNTEAFF.

The chain has TRBV18 and TRBJ1-4; 7 nucleotides align to TRBD1. V shed 3 bases, J shed 2 bases, and the junction held 12 bases outside the gene matches. Germline V lookup: CDR1 KGHSH, CDR2 LQKENI. The CDR3 is made up of 18 amino acids. As DNA, the CDR3 is TGTGCCAGCTCACCGGGGAACCTCCTACAGGGGACTAATGAAAAACTGTTTTTT. Its protein is CASSPGNLLQGTNEKLFF.

This rearrangement joins TRBV10-3 to TRBJ2-1; D perhaps matches TRBD1 (5 bases). There are 14 residues in the CDR3. V was trimmed by 3 bases and J by 5 bases, leaving 11 bases between them. The germline gives CDR1 ENHRY, CDR2 SYGVKD. CDR3 sequence (DNA): TGTGCCATCAGTGATCTTTCAGGGAACAATGAGCAGTTCTTC. This encodes CAISDLSGNNEQFF.

V usage is TRBV19 and J usage is TRBJ1-2; 9 bases are a match to TRBD1. From germline, CDR1 is LNHDA and CDR2 SQIVND (reference sequence). The CDR3 is 15 residues long. J lost 0 bases, V lost 5 bases, and 4 bases had no gene match. The CDR3, as DNA: TGTGCCAGTAGTCCCGGGACAGGGACTAACTATGGCTACACCTTC. The encoded protein is CASSPGTGTNYGYTF.

This clone came up a few times. The rearrangement links TRBV10-1 to TRBJ2-2; tentative D call: TRBD1 (6 bases). The V gene's germline CDR1 is WNHNN and CDR2 SYGVQD (reference sequence). The CDR3 loop spans 14 amino acids. The V and J ends lost 6 bases and 8 bases respectively, with 16 bases between them. CDR3 loop: CASSLDGQPGELFF. The CDR3 DNA reads TGCGCCAGCAGCCTTGACGGACAGCCGGGGGAGCTGTTTTTT.

The chain uses TRBV5-5 and TRBJ2-7; D gene ambiguous. CDR3 length: 14 residues. CDR1 SGHKS and CDR2 YYEKEE come from the germline V gene (reference sequence). The ends were cut back, 3 bases at V and 2 bases at J, with 12 bases in the middle. CDR3: CASSSSLIAYEQYF. CDR3 coding DNA: TGTGCCAGCAGCTCGTCCCTAATAGCCTACGAGCAGTACTTC.

V and J are TRBV5-5 and TRBJ2-7; D is unresolved. The CDR3 loop spans 13 amino acids. V shed 2 bases and J shed 4 bases, with 10 bases lying between them. CDR1 SGHKS and CDR2 YYEKEE come from the germline V gene (reference sequence). Here the CDR3 reads CASSFEQLYEQYF. In nucleotides, the CDR3 is TGTGCCAGCAGCTTTGAACAGCTATACGAGCAGTACTTC. Filled out from reference TRBV5-5 and TRBJ2-7, the complete variable domain reads DAGVTQSPTHLIKTRGQQVTLRCSPISGHKSVSWYQQVLGQGPQFIFQYYEKEERGRGNFPDRFSARQFPNYSSELNVNALLLGDSALYLCASSFEQLYEQYFGPGTRLTVT.

The chain has TRBV28 and TRBJ1-6, with D possibly being TRBD1 (5 bases). Trimming left V 6 bases short and J 4 bases short, with 19 bases between. Germline loops: CDR1 MDHEN, CDR2 SYDVKM. The CDR3 sequence is 17 residues long. CDR3 protein: CASRDPSGASYNSPLHF. CDR3 nucleotide sequence: TGTGCCAGCAGAGATCCCTCCGGGGCCTCTTATAATTCACCCCTCCACTTT.

The chain employs TRBV27 and TRBJ1-1; D perhaps matches TRBD1 (6 bases). The V and J ends lost 6 bases and 4 bases respectively, with 9 bases between them. Per the germline V gene, CDR1 is MNHEY and CDR2 is SMNVEV (reference sequence). The CDR3 length is 12 residues. The CDR3 reads CASRQGTTEAFF. The CDR3 region has the DNA TGTGCCAGCAGACAGGGCACCACTGAAGCTTTCTTT.

This sequence joins TRBV9 and TRBJ2-5; a possible D gene is TRBD2 (6 bases). Germline V lookup: CDR1 SGDLS, CDR2 YYNGEE. This CDR3 spans 16 amino acids. The V and J ends lost 0 bases and 2 bases respectively, with 14 bases between them. The CDR3 here is CASSVDTGGEQETQYF. Written as DNA, the CDR3 is TGTGCCAGCAGCGTAGACACAGGAGGGGAACAAGAGACCCAGTACTTC.

The rearrangement links TRBV9 to TRBJ2-1; 12 bases agree with TRBD2. Losses at the gene ends were 0 bases for V and 7 bases for J; bases not matched to a gene: 14. The CDR3 loop spans 19 amino acids. Per the germline V gene, CDR1 is SGDLS and CDR2 is YYNGEE. The CDR3 here is CASSVGVGVLAGGGNEQFF. The DNA for the CDR3 is TGTGCCAGCAGCGTAGGAGTGGGGGTACTAGCGGGGGGAGGAAATGAGCAGTTCTTC.